This paragraph reports one T cell receptor beta chain. Antigen unknown. Looked up from germline, CDR1 is MNHNS and CDR2 is SASEGT. CDR3 length equals 15 residues. With 4 bases clipped from V and 0 bases from J, the junction kept 5 bases outside the gene matches. This entry is derived from a study of T cell repertoires in ileal Crohn's disease. Study-wide background: From the surgical specimen's inflamed ileum, biopsies were taken as M0.

Study observations and caveats: Clonal expansions were more frequent in active smokers than non-smokers at surgery.

Sequenced by immunoSEQ multiplex PCR; TCRdb stores in-frame clones only, minus some. Seen here are around 6,000 clones, approximately 80% observed once, and the top ten hold around 42%. The time point: inflamed ileum from the surgical specimen. Sequences were obtained from ileal tissue. This receptor was taken from an adult with Crohn's disease. The genes are TRBV6-1 and TRBJ1-2, with TRBD1 matching 7 bases. The CDR3 loop is CASSARDSSNYGYTF. The CDR3, as DNA: TGTGCCAGCAGTGCCCGGGACAGTTCTAACTATGGCTACACCTTC.